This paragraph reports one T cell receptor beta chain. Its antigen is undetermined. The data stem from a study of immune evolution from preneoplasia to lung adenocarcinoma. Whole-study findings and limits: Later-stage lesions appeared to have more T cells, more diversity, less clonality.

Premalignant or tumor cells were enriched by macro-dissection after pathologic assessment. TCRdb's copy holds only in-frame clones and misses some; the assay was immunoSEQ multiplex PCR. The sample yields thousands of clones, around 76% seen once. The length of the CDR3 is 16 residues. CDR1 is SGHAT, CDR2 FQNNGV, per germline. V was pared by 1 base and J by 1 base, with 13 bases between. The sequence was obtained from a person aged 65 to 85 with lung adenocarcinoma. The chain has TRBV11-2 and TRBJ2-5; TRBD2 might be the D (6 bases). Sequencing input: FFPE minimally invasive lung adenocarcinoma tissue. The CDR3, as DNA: TGTGCCAGCAGCTTAGGGAGCGGGTACTCCCAAGAGACCCAGTACTTC. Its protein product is CASSLGSGYSQETQYF. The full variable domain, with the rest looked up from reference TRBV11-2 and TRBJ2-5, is EAGVAQSPRYKIIEKRQSVAFWCNPISGHATLYWYQQILGQGPKLLIQFQNNGVVDDSQLPKDRFSAERLKGVDSTLKIQPAKLEDSAVYLCASSLGSGYSQETQYFGPGTRLLVL.